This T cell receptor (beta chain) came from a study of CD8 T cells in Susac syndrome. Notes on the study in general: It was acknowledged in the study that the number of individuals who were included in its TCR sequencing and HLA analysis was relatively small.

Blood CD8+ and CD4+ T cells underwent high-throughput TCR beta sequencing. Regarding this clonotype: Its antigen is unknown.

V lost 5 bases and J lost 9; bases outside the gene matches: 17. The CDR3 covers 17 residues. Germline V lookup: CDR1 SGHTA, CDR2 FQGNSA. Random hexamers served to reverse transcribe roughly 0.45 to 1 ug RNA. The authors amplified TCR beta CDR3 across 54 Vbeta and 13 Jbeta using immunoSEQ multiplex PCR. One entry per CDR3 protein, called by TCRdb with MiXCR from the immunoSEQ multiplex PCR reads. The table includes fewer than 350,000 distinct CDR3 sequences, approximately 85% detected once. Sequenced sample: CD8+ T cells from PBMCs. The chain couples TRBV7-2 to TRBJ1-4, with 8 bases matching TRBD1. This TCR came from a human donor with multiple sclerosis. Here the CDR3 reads CASSSHYPGGRRKKLFF. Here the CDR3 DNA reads TGTGCCAGCAGCAGCCACTACCCAGGGGGCCGGAGGAAAAAACTGTTTTTT.